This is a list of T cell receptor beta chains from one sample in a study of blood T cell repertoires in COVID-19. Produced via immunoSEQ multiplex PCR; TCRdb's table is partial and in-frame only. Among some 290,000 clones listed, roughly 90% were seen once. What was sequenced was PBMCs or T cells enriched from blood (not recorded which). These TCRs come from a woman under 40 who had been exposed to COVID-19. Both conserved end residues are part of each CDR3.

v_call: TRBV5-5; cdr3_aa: CASSLRAGTEYNEQFF
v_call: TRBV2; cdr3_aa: CASSSLVGETQYF
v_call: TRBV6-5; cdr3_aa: CASTRIRTENQPQHF
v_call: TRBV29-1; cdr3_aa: CSVVEGGNEQFF
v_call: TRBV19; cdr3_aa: CASSINRDGNSPLHF
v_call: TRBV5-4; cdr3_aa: CASSFGSPGRTGELFF
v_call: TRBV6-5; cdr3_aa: CASRPGGNYGYTF
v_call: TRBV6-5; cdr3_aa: CASRLAGLSPLHF
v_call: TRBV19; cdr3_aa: CASSAGRRDGYTEAFF
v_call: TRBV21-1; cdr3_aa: CASSRQGKNSPLHF
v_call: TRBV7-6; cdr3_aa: CASSLGQGVIDEQYF
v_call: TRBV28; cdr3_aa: CASSAPGTPSSGNTIYF
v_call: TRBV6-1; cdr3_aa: CASSELVRGLRGYTF
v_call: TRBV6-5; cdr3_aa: CASSRARGREPQHF
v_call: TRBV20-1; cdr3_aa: CSVHVRVGYTF
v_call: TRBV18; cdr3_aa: CASSPQQSSGANVLTF
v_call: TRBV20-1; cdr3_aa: CSAGTGTAFF
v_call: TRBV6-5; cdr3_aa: CASSRLAGTLEQYF
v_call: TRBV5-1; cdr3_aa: CASSLAGTGGLETQYF
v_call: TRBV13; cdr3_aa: CASSSSLGTLKNIQYF
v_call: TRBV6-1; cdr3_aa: CASSEGPVWGNTIYF
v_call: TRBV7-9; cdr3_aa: CASSLASGNTGELFF
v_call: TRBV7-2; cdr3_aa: CASSLAPPRDFILSPSTDTQYF
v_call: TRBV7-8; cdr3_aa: CASSLRGLMYEQYF
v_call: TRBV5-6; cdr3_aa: CASSLAGDLTGELFF
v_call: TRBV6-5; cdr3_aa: CASTPGGTVAFF
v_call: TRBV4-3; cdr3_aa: CASSHGRGSSYEQYF
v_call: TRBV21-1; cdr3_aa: CASSKKVNHLVAFF
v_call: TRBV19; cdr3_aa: CASSHKGTEAFF
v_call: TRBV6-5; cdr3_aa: CASSRQVSYEQYF
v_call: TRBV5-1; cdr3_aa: CASSLNRPSYNEQFF
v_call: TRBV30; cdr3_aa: CAWSVFKGKRVEKLFF
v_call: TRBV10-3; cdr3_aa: CAISEEGAYEQYF
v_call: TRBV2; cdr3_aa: CASKTRAYYEQYF
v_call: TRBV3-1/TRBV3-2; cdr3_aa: CASSRQGMGEAFF
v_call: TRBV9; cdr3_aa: CASSKRWGELQGYTF
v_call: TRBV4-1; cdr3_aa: CASSQPTGTSNEQYF
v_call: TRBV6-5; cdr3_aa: CASRGGAHYNSPLHF
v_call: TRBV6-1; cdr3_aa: CASSEAGRGRVYEQYF
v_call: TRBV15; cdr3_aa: CATSRDPPQGTGGVEPQHF
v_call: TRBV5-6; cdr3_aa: CASSLWDTQGTQYF
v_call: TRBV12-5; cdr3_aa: CASGKTASGEKLFF
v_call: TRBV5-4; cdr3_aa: CASSSAPDRPASAFF
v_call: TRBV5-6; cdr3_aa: CASSLRKNEQFF
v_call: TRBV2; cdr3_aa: CASSRDSHSNQPQHF
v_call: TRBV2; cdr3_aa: CASSEGGRETQYF
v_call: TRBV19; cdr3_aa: CARAGGETQYF
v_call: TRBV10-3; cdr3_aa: CAISEVGDNEQFF
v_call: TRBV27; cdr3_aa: CASSLAREGARFEQYF
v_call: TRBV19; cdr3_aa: CASSIGGAYNEQFF